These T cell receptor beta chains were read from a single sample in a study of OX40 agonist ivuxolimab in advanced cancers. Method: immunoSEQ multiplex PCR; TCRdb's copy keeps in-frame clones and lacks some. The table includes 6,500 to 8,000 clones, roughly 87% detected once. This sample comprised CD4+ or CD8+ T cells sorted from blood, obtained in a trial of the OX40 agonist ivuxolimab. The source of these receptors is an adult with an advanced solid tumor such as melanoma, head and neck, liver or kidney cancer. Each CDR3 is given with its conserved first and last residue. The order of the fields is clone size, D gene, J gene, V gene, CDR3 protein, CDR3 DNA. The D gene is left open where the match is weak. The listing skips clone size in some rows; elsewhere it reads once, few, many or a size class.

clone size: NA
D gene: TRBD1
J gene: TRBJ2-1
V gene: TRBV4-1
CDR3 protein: CASTPYRTGDNEQFF
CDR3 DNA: TGCGCCAGCACCCCCTACAGGACAGGGGACAATGAGCAGTTCTTC

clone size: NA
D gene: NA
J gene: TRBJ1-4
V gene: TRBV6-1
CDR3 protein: CASSEQGGAHEKLFF
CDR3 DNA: TGTGCCAGCAGTGAACAGGGAGGGGCTCATGAAAAACTGTTTTTT

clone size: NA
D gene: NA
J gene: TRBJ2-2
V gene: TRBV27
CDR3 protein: CASSPSRGVNGELFF
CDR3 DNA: TGTGCCAGCAGTCCCTCACGGGGCGTAAACGGGGAGCTGTTTTTT

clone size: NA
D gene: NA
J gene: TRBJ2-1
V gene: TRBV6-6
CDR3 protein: CASSYGLGGTNEQFF
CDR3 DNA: TGTGCCAGCAGTTACGGACTCGGGGGAACCAATGAGCAGTTCTTC

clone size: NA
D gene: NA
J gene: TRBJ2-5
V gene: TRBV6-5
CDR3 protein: CASSYSGWGPQETQYF
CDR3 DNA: TGTGCCAGCAGTTACTCTGGGTGGGGCCCTCAAGAGACCCAGTACTTC

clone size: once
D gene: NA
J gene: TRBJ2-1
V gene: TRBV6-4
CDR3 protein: CASSAASSYNEQFF
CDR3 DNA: TGTGCCAGCAGCGCTGCGAGCTCCTACAATGAGCAGTTCTTC

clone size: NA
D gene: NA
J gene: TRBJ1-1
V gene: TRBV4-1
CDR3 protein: CASSRTGTEAFF
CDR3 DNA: TGCGCCAGCAGCCGGACTGGGACTGAAGCTTTCTTT

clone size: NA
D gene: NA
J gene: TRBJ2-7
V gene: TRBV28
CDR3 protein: CASSLPHQGAAPEQYF
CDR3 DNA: TGTGCCAGCAGTTTACCGCACCAGGGTGCCGCCCCCGAGCAGTACTTC

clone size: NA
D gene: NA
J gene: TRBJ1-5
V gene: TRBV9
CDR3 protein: CASSAWVASNQPQHF
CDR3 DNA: TGTGCCAGCAGCGCCTGGGTGGCGAGCAATCAGCCCCAGCATTTT

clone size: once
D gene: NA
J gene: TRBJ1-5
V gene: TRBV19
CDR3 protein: CASSIREDHSNQPQHF
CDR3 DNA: TGTGCCAGTAGTATAAGGGAGGACCATAGCAATCAGCCCCAGCATTTT

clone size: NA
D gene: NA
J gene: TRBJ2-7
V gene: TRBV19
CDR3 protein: CASSIFWGSYEQYF
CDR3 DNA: TGTGCCAGTAGTATCTTCTGGGGGTCCTACGAGCAGTACTTC

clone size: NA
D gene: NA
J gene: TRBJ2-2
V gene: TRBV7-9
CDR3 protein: CASSLLKPVPGELFF
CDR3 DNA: TGTGCCAGCAGCCTTCTCAAGCCGGTCCCCGGGGAGCTGTTTTTT

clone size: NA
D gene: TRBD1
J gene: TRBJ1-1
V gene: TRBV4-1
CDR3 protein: CASSPTGAGTEAFF
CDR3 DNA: TGCGCCAGCAGCCCAACAGGGGCCGGCACTGAAGCTTTCTTT

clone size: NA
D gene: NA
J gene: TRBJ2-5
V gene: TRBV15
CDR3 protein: CATRGGLETQYF
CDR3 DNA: TGTGCCACCAGGGGGGGGCTAGAGACCCAGTACTTC

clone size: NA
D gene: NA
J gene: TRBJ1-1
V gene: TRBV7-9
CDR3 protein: CASSVGTPTEAFF
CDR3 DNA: TGTGCCAGCAGTGTCGGGACCCCCACTGAAGCTTTCTTT

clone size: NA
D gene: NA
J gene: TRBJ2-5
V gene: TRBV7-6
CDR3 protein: CASSLVRYQETQYF
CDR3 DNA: TGTGCCAGCAGCTTAGTAAGGTACCAAGAGACCCAGTACTTC